This T cell receptor (beta chain) appears in the sequencing data of a study of long-term antiretroviral therapy in people with HIV. Survey-level immunoSEQ v3.0 assays were run. Method: immunoSEQ multiplex PCR; TCRdb's copy keeps in-frame clones and lacks some. The top ten clones hold about 15% of a sample with some 16,000 clones, around four fifths of them seen once. This clone appeared a single time. In the United States, treatment was given to all participants with HIV. Until DNA extraction, the samples held between about 0.85-11 million cryopreserved PBMC. This TCR derives from a man aged 25-45 years with HIV. Material: unsorted PBMCs, obtained roughly 2.2 years before starting antiretroviral therapy.

This chain's CDR3 is CASSFGPPNYGYTF. The CDR3 DNA reads as TGTGCCAGCAGTTTTGGGCCACCAAACTATGGCTACACCTTC. The gene calls are TRBV27 and TRBJ1-2; no clear D. Trimming shortened V by 3 bases and J by 2 bases, and 10 bases separated the two germline ends. This CDR3 region has 14 residues. Germline V CDR1 and CDR2: MNHEY, SMNVEV (reference sequence).